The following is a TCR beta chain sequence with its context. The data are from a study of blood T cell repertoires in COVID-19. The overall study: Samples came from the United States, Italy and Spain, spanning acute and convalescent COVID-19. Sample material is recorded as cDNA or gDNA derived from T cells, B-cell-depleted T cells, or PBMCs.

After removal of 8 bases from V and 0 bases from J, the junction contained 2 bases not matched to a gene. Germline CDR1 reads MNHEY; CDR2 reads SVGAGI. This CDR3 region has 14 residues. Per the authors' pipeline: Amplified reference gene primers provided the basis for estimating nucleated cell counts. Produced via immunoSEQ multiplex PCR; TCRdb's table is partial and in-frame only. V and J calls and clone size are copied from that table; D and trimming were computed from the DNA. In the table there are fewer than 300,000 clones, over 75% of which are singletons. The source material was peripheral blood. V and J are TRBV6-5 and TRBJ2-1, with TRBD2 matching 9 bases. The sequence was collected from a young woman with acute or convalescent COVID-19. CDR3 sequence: CASVSGSSYNEQFF. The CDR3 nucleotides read TGTGCCAGCGTTAGCGGGAGCTCCTACAATGAGCAGTTCTTC.